This TCR beta chain stems from a study of blood T cell repertoires in COVID-19. The method was immunoSEQ multiplex PCR; TCRdb's version includes in-frame clones alone and lacks a portion of them. The data hold under 250,000 clones, with over 65% observed a single time. V lost 3 bases to trimming and J lost 5 bases, with 11 bases between them. This CDR3 comprises 14 residues. CDR1 is WNHNN, CDR2 SYGVQD, per germline (reference sequence). This chain uses TRBV10-1 with TRBJ1-5, with a tentative D call TRBD1 (6 bases). The sequencing input was PBMCs or T cells enriched from blood (not recorded which). This clonotype was sampled from a woman aged 60-70 years who had recovered from COVID-19. DNA for the CDR3: TGCGCCAGCAGTGAAAACAGGGTTCATCAGCCCCAGCATTTT. Its translation is CASSENRVHQPQHF.